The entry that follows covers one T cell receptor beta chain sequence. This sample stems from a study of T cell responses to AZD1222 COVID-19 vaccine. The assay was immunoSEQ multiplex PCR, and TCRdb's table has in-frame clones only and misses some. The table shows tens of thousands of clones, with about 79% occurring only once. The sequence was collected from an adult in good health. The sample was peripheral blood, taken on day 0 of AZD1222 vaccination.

The CDR3: CASSILAGGTDTQYF. In DNA, the CDR3 is TGTGCCAGTAGTATACTGGCAGGGGGTACAGATACGCAGTATTTT. The rearrangement links TRBV19 to TRBJ2-3; 7 bases match TRBD1. Germline-derived CDR1 and CDR2 are LNHDA and SQIVND (reference sequence). V shed 2 bases and J 3 bases; nucleotides not matched to a gene: 5. The length of the CDR3 is 15 residues. Together with reference TRBV19 and TRBJ2-3, the CDR3 gives the full variable domain: DGGITQSPKYLFRKEGQNVTLSCEQNLNHDAMYWYRQDPGQGLRLIYYSQIVNDFQKGDIAEGYSVSREKKESFPLTVTSAQKNPTAFYLCASSILAGGTDTQYFGPGTRLTVL.